These T cell receptor beta chains were read from a single sample in a study of OX40 agonist ivuxolimab in advanced cancers. TCRdb's table, derived via immunoSEQ multiplex PCR, lists solely in-frame clones and lacks some. The repertoire holds approximately 52,000 clones, with about 90% as singletons. Sample: CD4+ or CD8+ T cells sorted from blood, taken in a trial of the OX40 agonist ivuxolimab. The receptor source for this set is an adult with an advanced solid tumor such as melanoma, head and neck, liver or kidney cancer. The CDR3 runs from the conserved cysteine through the conserved F or W. Fields, in order: J gene, clone size, V gene, D gene, CDR3 protein, CDR3 DNA. D genes are given only for firm matches. Only some rows state a clone size, as once, few, many or a class for expanded clones.

j_call: TRBJ2-6; clone_size: -; v_call: TRBV28; d_call: -; cdr3_aa: CASSLYSGPLPTGSGANVLTF; cdr3_nt: TGTGCCAGCAGTTTATATTCGGGACCGCTGCCCACGGGCTCTGGGGCCAACGTCCTGACTTTC
j_call: TRBJ2-7; clone_size: -; v_call: TRBV7-9; d_call: -; cdr3_aa: CASSYKETDLSYEQYF; cdr3_nt: TGTGCCAGCAGCTACAAGGAGACGGACCTCTCCTACGAGCAGTACTTC
j_call: TRBJ2-7; clone_size: -; v_call: TRBV6-1; d_call: -; cdr3_aa: CASSALFQTYEQYF; cdr3_nt: TGTGCCAGCAGTGCGTTGTTCCAGACCTACGAGCAGTACTTC
j_call: TRBJ1-2; clone_size: -; v_call: TRBV19; d_call: TRBD1; cdr3_aa: CASRGQGDGHYGYTF; cdr3_nt: TGTGCCAGTAGGGGACAGGGAGACGGTCACTATGGCTACACCTTC
j_call: TRBJ2-5; clone_size: -; v_call: TRBV11-3; d_call: TRBD1; cdr3_aa: CASSARAGTGEETQYF; cdr3_nt: TGTGCCAGCAGCGCTCGGGCCGGGACAGGGGAAGAGACCCAGTACTTC
j_call: TRBJ2-7; clone_size: -; v_call: TRBV4-1; d_call: -; cdr3_aa: CASSRVRGLYEQYF; cdr3_nt: TGCGCCAGCAGTCGTGTGAGGGGTCTCTACGAGCAGTACTTC
j_call: TRBJ1-2; clone_size: -; v_call: TRBV6-6; d_call: -; cdr3_aa: CASSYSQGAYTF; cdr3_nt: TGTGCCAGCAGTTACTCACAGGGAGCATACACCTTC
j_call: TRBJ2-5; clone_size: -; v_call: TRBV5-1; d_call: -; cdr3_aa: CASSSSQETQYF; cdr3_nt: TGCGCCAGCAGCTCCAGCCAAGAGACCCAGTACTTC
j_call: TRBJ1-1; clone_size: -; v_call: TRBV7-2; d_call: -; cdr3_aa: CASSFLTGNTEAFF; cdr3_nt: TGTGCCAGCAGCTTCCTTACAGGGAACACTGAAGCTTTCTTT
j_call: TRBJ1-1; clone_size: -; v_call: TRBV5-6; d_call: -; cdr3_aa: CASTPGGTEAFF; cdr3_nt: TGTGCCAGCACCCCTGGGGGGACTGAAGCTTTCTTT
j_call: TRBJ1-1; clone_size: -; v_call: TRBV27; d_call: -; cdr3_aa: CASSLRTGGGTEAFF; cdr3_nt: TGTGCCAGCAGTTTGCGGACCGGGGGAGGTACTGAAGCTTTCTTT
j_call: TRBJ2-7; clone_size: -; v_call: TRBV4-1; d_call: -; cdr3_aa: CASSQELGLSYEQYF; cdr3_nt: TGCGCCAGCAGCCAAGAGTTGGGCTTATCCTACGAGCAGTACTTC
j_call: TRBJ2-1; clone_size: -; v_call: TRBV11-2; d_call: -; cdr3_aa: CASSLMNEQFF; cdr3_nt: TGTGCCAGCAGCTTAATGAATGAGCAGTTCTTC
j_call: TRBJ2-1; clone_size: few; v_call: TRBV7-2; d_call: TRBD2; cdr3_aa: CASSNRLAGQTYNEQFF; cdr3_nt: TGTGCCAGCAGTAACCGACTAGCGGGCCAAACCTACAATGAGCAGTTCTTC
j_call: TRBJ2-7; clone_size: -; v_call: TRBV7-2; d_call: -; cdr3_aa: CASSFPVRAYEQYF; cdr3_nt: TGTGCCAGCAGCTTCCCCGTTCGGGCCTACGAGCAGTACTTC
j_call: TRBJ2-7; clone_size: -; v_call: TRBV4-3; d_call: -; cdr3_aa: CASSQDRSIYEQYF; cdr3_nt: TGCGCCAGCAGCCAAGATAGGTCCATCTACGAGCAGTACTTC
j_call: TRBJ1-2; clone_size: -; v_call: TRBV27; d_call: -; cdr3_aa: CASGAWTGGNYGYTF; cdr3_nt: TGTGCCAGCGGGGCCTGGACGGGGGGAAACTATGGCTACACCTTC
j_call: TRBJ1-1; clone_size: -; v_call: TRBV5-6; d_call: -; cdr3_aa: CASSLEAGMVSEAFF; cdr3_nt: TGTGCCAGCAGCTTGGAGGCAGGGATGGTGTCTGAAGCTTTCTTT
j_call: TRBJ2-7; clone_size: once; v_call: TRBV4-2; d_call: -; cdr3_aa: CASSPYRDYEQYF; cdr3_nt: TGTGCCAGCAGCCCTTACCGGGACTACGAGCAGTACTTC
j_call: TRBJ1-4; clone_size: -; v_call: TRBV11-2; d_call: TRBD1; cdr3_aa: CASSPRTGVEKLFF; cdr3_nt: TGTGCCAGCAGCCCTCGGACAGGGGTCGAAAAACTGTTTTTT
j_call: TRBJ2-2; clone_size: -; v_call: TRBV5-1; d_call: -; cdr3_aa: CASSLEGANTGELFF; cdr3_nt: TGCGCCAGCAGCTTGGAGGGGGCGAACACCGGGGAGCTGTTTTTT
j_call: TRBJ2-6; clone_size: -; v_call: TRBV5-4; d_call: TRBD1; cdr3_aa: CASSPSGQASGANVLTF; cdr3_nt: TGTGCCAGCAGCCCGTCCGGACAGGCGTCTGGGGCCAACGTCCTGACTTTC
j_call: TRBJ1-6; clone_size: -; v_call: TRBV5-5; d_call: -; cdr3_aa: CASSLPGRGGYNSPLHF; cdr3_nt: TGTGCCAGCAGCCTACCGGGTAGGGGTGGCTATAATTCACCCCTCCACTTT
j_call: TRBJ2-7; clone_size: -; v_call: TRBV5-4; d_call: -; cdr3_aa: CASSLDADSYEQYF; cdr3_nt: TGTGCCAGCAGCTTGGATGCGGACTCCTACGAGCAGTACTTC
j_call: TRBJ2-7; clone_size: -; v_call: TRBV7-6; d_call: TRBD1; cdr3_aa: CASSLARGQNSYEQYF; cdr3_nt: TGTGCCAGCAGCTTAGCCCGGGGACAGAACTCCTACGAGCAGTACTTC
j_call: TRBJ2-3; clone_size: -; v_call: TRBV7-9; d_call: -; cdr3_aa: CASNLMGGGTDTQYF; cdr3_nt: TGTGCCAGCAACTTAATGGGGGGTGGAACAGATACGCAGTATTTT
j_call: TRBJ2-7; clone_size: -; v_call: TRBV7-7; d_call: -; cdr3_aa: CASSPSDRYYEQYF; cdr3_nt: TGTGCTAGCAGCCCCTCGGACAGATACTACGAGCAGTACTTC
j_call: TRBJ2-1; clone_size: -; v_call: TRBV27; d_call: -; cdr3_aa: CASTTGLPPTNEQFF; cdr3_nt: TGTGCCAGCACCACCGGCCTCCCCCCGACCAATGAGCAGTTCTTC
j_call: TRBJ2-2; clone_size: -; v_call: TRBV7-9; d_call: -; cdr3_aa: CASSGLDTGELFF; cdr3_nt: TGTGCCAGCAGCGGGCTCGACACCGGGGAGCTGTTTTTT
j_call: TRBJ1-5; clone_size: -; v_call: TRBV7-9; d_call: -; cdr3_aa: CASSSSWGQPQHF; cdr3_nt: TGTGCCAGCAGCTCATCATGGGGTCAGCCCCAGCATTTT
j_call: TRBJ1-2; clone_size: -; v_call: TRBV5-1; d_call: TRBD1; cdr3_aa: CASSLPQGAHGYTF; cdr3_nt: TGCGCCAGCAGCTTACCTCAGGGGGCGCATGGCTACACCTTC
j_call: TRBJ2-5; clone_size: -; v_call: TRBV6-6; d_call: -; cdr3_aa: CASSPYRDVETQYF; cdr3_nt: TGTGCCAGCAGTCCCTACAGGGATGTAGAGACCCAGTACTTC
j_call: TRBJ1-3; clone_size: -; v_call: TRBV2; d_call: -; cdr3_aa: CASSEWVERNTIYF; cdr3_nt: TGTGCCAGCAGTGAATGGGTGGAGAGAAACACCATATATTTT
j_call: TRBJ2-3; clone_size: -; v_call: TRBV5-5; d_call: -; cdr3_aa: CASSEMTRVPDTQYF; cdr3_nt: TGTGCCAGCAGCGAGATGACCAGGGTCCCAGATACGCAGTATTTT
j_call: TRBJ2-1; clone_size: -; v_call: TRBV7-6; d_call: -; cdr3_aa: CASSVLVGAPEDEQFF; cdr3_nt: TGTGCCAGCAGCGTACTAGTGGGGGCCCCGGAGGATGAGCAGTTCTTC
j_call: TRBJ2-7; clone_size: few; v_call: TRBV10-1; d_call: -; cdr3_aa: CASSDRNEQYF; cdr3_nt: TGCGCCAGCAGTGATAGGAACGAGCAGTACTTC
j_call: TRBJ2-7; clone_size: -; v_call: TRBV9; d_call: -; cdr3_aa: CASSVGQSTYEQYF; cdr3_nt: TGTGCCAGCAGCGTTGGACAGTCAACCTACGAGCAGTACTTC
j_call: TRBJ2-3; clone_size: -; v_call: TRBV27; d_call: -; cdr3_aa: CATKTATDTQYF; cdr3_nt: TGTGCCACTAAGACAGCTACAGATACGCAGTATTTT
j_call: TRBJ2-2; clone_size: -; v_call: TRBV19; d_call: -; cdr3_aa: CASTTPAGGTGELFF; cdr3_nt: TGTGCCAGTACCACCCCCGCAGGCGGCACCGGGGAGCTGTTTTTT